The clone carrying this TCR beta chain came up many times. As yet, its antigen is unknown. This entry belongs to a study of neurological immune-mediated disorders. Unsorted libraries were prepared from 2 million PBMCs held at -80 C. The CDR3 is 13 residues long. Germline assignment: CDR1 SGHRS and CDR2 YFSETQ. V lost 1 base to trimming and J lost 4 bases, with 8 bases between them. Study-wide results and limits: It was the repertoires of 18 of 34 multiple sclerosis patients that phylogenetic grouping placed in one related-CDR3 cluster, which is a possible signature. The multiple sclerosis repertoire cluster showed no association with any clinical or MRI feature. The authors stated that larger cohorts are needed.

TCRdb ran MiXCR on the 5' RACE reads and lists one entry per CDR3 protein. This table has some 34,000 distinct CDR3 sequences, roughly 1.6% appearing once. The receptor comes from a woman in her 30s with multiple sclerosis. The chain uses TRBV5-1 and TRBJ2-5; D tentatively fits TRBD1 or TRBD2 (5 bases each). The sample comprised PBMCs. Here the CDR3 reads CASSLRDGETQYF. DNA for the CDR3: TGCGCCAGCAGCTTGAGGGACGGAGAGACCCAGTACTTC.